One sample yielded the 20 T cell receptor beta chains listed below, sequenced in a study of cytomegalovirus exposure and HLA in healthy donors listed by TCRdb under 2017. The method was the immunoSEQ multiplex PCR assay. A mixture of 60 forward primers for TCR Vbeta segments and 13 reverse primers for TCR Jbeta segments was used in the multiplex PCR. TCRdb stores this immuneACCESS table with in-frame sequences only. Part of the clones is absent; in the studies checked, under half of the shortfall reflects unresolved V genes, and no reason is known for the rest. The sample has some 160,000 clones on record, less than 80% of them singletons. The leading ten clones occupy approximately 0.69% of the sample. Sequencing input: PBMCs. Receptor source: a woman in her forties in good health and CMV-seronegative.

This chain uses TRBV9 with TRBJ2-1; D remains ambiguous. CDR1 is SGDLS, CDR2 YYNGEE, per germline. The CDR3 is made up of 12 amino acids. Trimming stripped 4 bases from V and 7 bases from J, with 9 bases between. This chain's CDR3 is CASSYYGNEQFF. The CDR3, as DNA: TGTGCCAGCAGCTACTACGGGAATGAGCAGTTCTTC.

Comments on this clone: Within the sample, other DNA sequences also encode this same CDR3. The genes are TRBV27 and TRBJ1-2; 9 positions match TRBD1. The CDR3 is 15 amino acids. V lost 0 bases and J lost 2; bases outside the gene matches: 1. Looked up from germline, CDR1 is MNHEY and CDR2 is SMNVEV (reference sequence). Written as DNA, the CDR3 is TGTGCCAGCAGTTTATCGACAGGGGGGAACTATGGCTACACCTTC. Amino acid sequence: CASSLSTGGNYGYTF.

This chain connects TRBV19 to TRBJ1-1; D remains ambiguous. The CDR3 spans 16 residues. Germline CDR1 LNHDA, CDR2 SQIVND (reference sequence). Trimming removed 7 bases from V and 0 bases from J, with 18 bases in between. The CDR3 sequence is CASTSRSGFMNTEAFF. The CDR3 DNA sequence: TGTGCCAGTACCTCCCGATCGGGGTTTATGAACACTGAAGCTTTCTTT.

The chain is built from TRBV7-9 and TRBJ2-1; 9 bases align to TRBD1. Trimming at V came to 2 bases and at J to 6 bases, leaving 5 bases not matched to a gene. The CDR3 totals 15 residues. Germline assignment: CDR1 SEHNR and CDR2 FQNEAQ (reference sequence). The CDR3 spells CASSLWDRVVNEQFF. Written as DNA, the CDR3 is TGTGCCAGCAGCTTATGGGACAGGGTGGTCAATGAGCAGTTCTTC.

The chain employs TRBV28 and TRBJ2-3, with D possibly matching TRBD2 (7 bases). The CDR3 totals 16 residues. Germline CDR1 and CDR2: MDHEN and SYDVKM. Trimming took off 2 bases at V and 0 bases at J, with 12 bases between the two ends. The CDR3 sequence: CASSLGRGASTDTQYF. The CDR3 coding sequence is TGTGCCAGCAGTTTAGGTCGGGGGGCTAGCACAGATACGCAGTATTTT.

In its sample, this clone was seen once. The J gene is TRBJ1-5, the V gene TRBV7-2; D is uncertain. V shed 1 base and J shed 4 bases, with 8 bases lying between them. Germline CDR1 and CDR2: SGHTA and FQGNSA. CDR3 length: 14 residues. The DNA of the CDR3 is TGTGCCAGCAGCTTAGGAGAGGGAAATCAGCCCCAGCATTTT. Encoded protein: CASSLGEGNQPQHF.

This rearrangement joins TRBV5-1 to TRBJ2-2, with D possibly TRBD2 on 5 matching bases. The CDR3 spans 17 residues. Trimming took off 0 bases at V and 4 bases at J, with 16 bases between the two ends. Germline assignment: CDR1 SGHRS and CDR2 YFSETQ. DNA for the CDR3: TGCGCCAGCAGCTTGGTACGACAATTAAGCGGCACCGGGGAGCTGTTTTTT. As protein: CASSLVRQLSGTGELFF.

The chain couples TRBV7-2 to TRBJ1-1; tentative D call: TRBD1 (6 bases). The V and J ends lost 0 bases and 4 bases respectively, with 9 bases between them. Germline values: CDR1 SGHTA, CDR2 FQGNSA. The CDR3 spans 14 residues. DNA of the CDR3: TGTGCCAGCAGCTTAGCAGGGGGTGGCACTGAAGCTTTCTTT. It encodes CASSLAGGGTEAFF.

This chain links TRBV30 with TRBJ1-2; unclear D gene. Germline CDR1 reads GTSNPN; CDR2 reads SVGIG (reference sequence). The CDR3 contains 15 residues. V shed 0 bases and J shed 1 base, with 12 bases lying between them. The CDR3 bases are TGTGCCTGGAGTGTACGCCGGGTGATTAACTATGGCTACACCTTC. Its translation: CAWSVRRVINYGYTF. The full variable domain, with the rest looked up from reference TRBV30 and TRBJ1-2, is SQTIHQWPATLVQPVGSPLSLECTVEGTSNPNLYWYRQAAGRGLQLLFYSVGIGQISSEVPQNLSASRPQDRQFILSSKKLLLSDSGFYLCAWSVRRVINYGYTFGSGTRLTVV.

This clone was found once. The V call is TRBV29-1, the J call TRBJ1-2; 8 bases match TRBD1. With V trimmed by 2 bases and J by 3 bases, 8 bases remained unmatched. Germline V gives CDR1 SQVTM, CDR2 ANQGSEA. The CDR3 covers 15 residues. CDR3 coding DNA: TGCAGCGTTGAAACCCTGGACAGGGAAGACTATGGCTACACCTTC. Protein: CSVETLDREDYGYTF.

The chain is built from TRBV11-3 and TRBJ2-7; 9 nucleotides agree with TRBD1. The CDR3 has 13 residues. After removal of 4 bases from V and 7 bases from J, the junction contained 5 bases not matched to a gene. Germline lookup yields CDR1 SGHNT and CDR2 YENEEA. CDR3 residues: CASSSGTGWEQYF. In DNA, the CDR3 is TGTGCCAGCAGCTCCGGGACAGGGTGGGAGCAGTACTTC. Based on the CDR3 plus reference TRBV11-3 and TRBJ2-7, the full variable domain is EAGVVQSPRYKIIEKKQPVAFWCNPISGHNTLYWYLQNLGQGPELLIRYENEEAVDDSQLPKDRFSAERLKGVDSTLKIQPAELGDSAVYLCASSSGTGWEQYFGPGTRLTVT.

This sequence joins TRBV19 and TRBJ2-7, with TRBD2 as a possible D gene (6 bases). Germline V gene lookup returns CDR1 LNHDA and CDR2 SQIVND (reference sequence). Trimming shortened V by 1 base and J by 6 bases, and 10 bases separated the two germline ends. This CDR3 comprises 13 residues. The CDR3 here is CASSIGAGSEQYF. CDR3 in DNA: TGTGCCAGTAGTATAGGGGCGGGGTCCGAGCAGTACTTC.

This clone was recorded a few times. Compared with germline, one end of the junction differs, possibly owing to a read error. V usage is TRBV7-7 and J usage is TRBJ2-1, with TRBD2 matching 10 bases. Germline-derived CDR1 and CDR2 are SSHAT and FNYEAQ (reference sequence). The CDR3 consists of 15 residues. The CDR3 DNA reads as TGTGCTAGCAGCTTAGGAGCGGGAGGGCCAAGTGAGCAGTTCTTC. Protein: CASSLGAGGPSEQFF.

The V call is TRBV9, the J call TRBJ2-7, with 7 bases lining up with TRBD2. The CDR3 is 13 amino acids. The V gene's germline CDR1 is SGDLS and CDR2 YYNGEE. Trimming at V came to 6 bases and at J to 3 bases, leaving 6 bases not matched to a gene. CDR3 protein: CASNSGENYEQYF. The CDR3 DNA reads as TGTGCCAGCAACAGCGGGGAAAACTACGAGCAGTACTTC.

This rearrangement joins TRBV23-1 to TRBJ1-5; weak D call: TRBD1 (5 bases). TRBV23-1 has ORF status, its function being uncertain. V was cut by 3 bases and J by 5 bases, with 17 bases left in between. This CDR3 is built from 16 residues. CDR3 coding DNA: TGCGCCAGCAGTCACTTCAGGGTGGGCAAGGATCAGCCCCAGCATTTT. Its translation: CASSHFRVGKDQPQHF.

This clone was observed a handful of times. The genes are TRBV4-2 and TRBJ2-2; D is tentatively TRBD1 or TRBD2 (6 bases each). The V and J ends lost 4 bases and 2 bases respectively, with 11 bases between them. Germline V gene data show CDR1 as LGHNA and CDR2 as YNFKEQ. The CDR3 runs 15 residues. Here the CDR3 reads CASSPEGGNTGELFF. CDR3 in DNA: TGTGCCAGCAGCCCAGAGGGGGGAAACACCGGGGAGCTGTTTTTT.

J is TRBJ2-3 and V is TRBV7-2, with 13 bases aligning to TRBD2. This CDR3 has 18 amino acids. Germline V gene sequence: CDR1 SGHTA, CDR2 FQGNSA. V trimming: 5 bases; J trimming: 0 bases; junction bases outside the gene matches: 8. CDR3 coding DNA: TGTGCCAGCAGCCTCGGGACTAGCGGGGCCCCTAGCACAGATACGCAGTATTTT. Translated: CASSLGTSGAPSTDTQYF.

The gene calls are TRBV6-6 and TRBJ1-5, with TRBD1 matching over 7 bases. CDR1 and CDR2 from the germline V gene are MNHNY and SVGAGI (reference sequence). V trimming: 3 bases; J trimming: 3 bases; junction bases outside the gene matches: 5. The CDR3 is 15 residues long. The CDR3 nucleotides are TGTGCCAGCAGTTATGGGACAGAGTACAATCAGCCCCAGCATTTT. Translation: CASSYGTEYNQPQHF.

V gene TRBV5-1 combines with J gene TRBJ2-7; D remains unclear. This CDR3 has 14 amino acids. V was clipped by 0 bases and J by 5 bases, with 12 bases between them. Germline V lookup: CDR1 SGHRS, CDR2 YFSETQ. The CDR3 region has the DNA TGCGCCAGCAGCTTGGCCCCACAGATGGACGAGCAGTACTTC. Protein sequence: CASSLAPQMDEQYF.

The chain joins TRBV15 to TRBJ2-3, with 10 positions matching TRBD2. V trimming: 0 bases; J trimming: 6 bases; junction bases outside the gene matches: 3. This CDR3 region has 15 residues. From germline, CDR1 is LNHNV and CDR2 YYDKDF (reference sequence). The CDR3 protein is CATSREASGSDTQYF. The DNA of the CDR3 is TGTGCCACCAGCAGAGAGGCTAGCGGGAGTGATACGCAGTATTTT.